This record covers a single T cell receptor beta chain. Its antigen is not identified. The data were taken from a study of cytomegalovirus exposure and HLA in healthy donors. V lost 5 bases and J lost 0; bases outside the gene matches: 5. This CDR3 is 15 amino acids long. The germline gives CDR1 MNHNS, CDR2 SASEGT. Study outcomes and limitations: Approximately 18,000 TCR beta sequences were associated with HLA alleles at 0.05 false discovery rate in a later analysis. A later analysis linked a missense variant in DCLRE1C to the trimming of TCR beta V and J genes. Relative to equally common others, HLA-associated TCR beta chains showed greater clonal expansion in a later analysis. Investigators reported some 150 TCR beta chains as tied to cytomegalovirus.

13 Jbeta primers and 60 Vbeta primers were used for the PCR. Here immunoSEQ multiplex PCR was the method, and the copy in TCRdb shows in-frame clones only, minus some. This sample has about 140,000 clones, with approximately 82% found just once. Sequencing input: PBMCs. The TCR sequence derives from a man between 40 and 49 years old in good health and CMV-seronegative. V and J are TRBV6-1 and TRBJ2-3; 7 nucleotides match TRBD2. CDR3 amino acids: CASSILAQSTDTQYF. CDR3 nucleotide sequence: TGTGCCAGCAGTATACTAGCGCAGAGCACAGATACGCAGTATTTT.